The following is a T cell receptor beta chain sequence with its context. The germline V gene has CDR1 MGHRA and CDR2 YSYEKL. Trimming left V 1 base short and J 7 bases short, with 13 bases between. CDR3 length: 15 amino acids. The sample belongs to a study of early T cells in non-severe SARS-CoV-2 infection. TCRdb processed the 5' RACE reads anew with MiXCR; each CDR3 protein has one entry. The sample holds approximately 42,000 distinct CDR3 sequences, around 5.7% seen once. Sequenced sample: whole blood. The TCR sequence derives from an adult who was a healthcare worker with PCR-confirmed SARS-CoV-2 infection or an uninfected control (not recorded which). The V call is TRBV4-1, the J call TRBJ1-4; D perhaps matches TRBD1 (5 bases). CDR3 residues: CASSQGEGASEKLFF. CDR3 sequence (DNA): TGCGCCAGCAGCCAAGGTGAAGGGGCAAGTGAAAAACTGTTTTTT.